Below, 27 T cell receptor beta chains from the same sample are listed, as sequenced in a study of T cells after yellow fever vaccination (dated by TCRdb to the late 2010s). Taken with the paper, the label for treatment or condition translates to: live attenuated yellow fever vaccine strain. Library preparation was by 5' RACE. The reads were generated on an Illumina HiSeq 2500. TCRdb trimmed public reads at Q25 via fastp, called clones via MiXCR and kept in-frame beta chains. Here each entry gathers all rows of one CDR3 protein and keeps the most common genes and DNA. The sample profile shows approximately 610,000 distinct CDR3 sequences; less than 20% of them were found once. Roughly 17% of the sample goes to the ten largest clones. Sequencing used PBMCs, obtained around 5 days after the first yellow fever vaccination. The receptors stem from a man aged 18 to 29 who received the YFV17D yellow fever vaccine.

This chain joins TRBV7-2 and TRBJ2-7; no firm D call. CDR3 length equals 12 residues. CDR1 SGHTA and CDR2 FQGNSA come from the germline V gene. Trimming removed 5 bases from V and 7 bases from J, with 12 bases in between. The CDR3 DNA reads TGTGCCAGCAGCCCCAACCCTGGGGAGCAGTACTTC. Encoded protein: CASSPNPGEQYF.

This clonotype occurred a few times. CDR3 in DNA: TGCGCCAGCAGCGAAGTACTCTCCTATAATTCACCCCTCCACTTT. Its protein is CASSEVLSYNSPLHF. The rearrangement links TRBV5-1 to TRBJ1-6; D uncertain. The length of the CDR3 is 15 residues. V was pared by 4 bases and J by 0 bases, with 8 bases between. Germline CDR1 is SGHRS and CDR2 is YFSETQ.

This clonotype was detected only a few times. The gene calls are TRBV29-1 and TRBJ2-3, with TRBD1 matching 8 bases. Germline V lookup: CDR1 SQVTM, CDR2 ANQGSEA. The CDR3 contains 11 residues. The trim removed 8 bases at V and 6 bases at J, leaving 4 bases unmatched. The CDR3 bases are TGCAGCTCTTACAGGGGGGATACGCAGTATTTT. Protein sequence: CSSYRGDTQYF.

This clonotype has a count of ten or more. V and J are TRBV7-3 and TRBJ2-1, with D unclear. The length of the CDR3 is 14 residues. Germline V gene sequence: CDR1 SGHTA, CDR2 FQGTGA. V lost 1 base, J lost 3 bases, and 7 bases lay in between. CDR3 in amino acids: CASSLSGSYNEQFF. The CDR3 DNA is TGTGCCAGCAGCTTAAGCGGTAGCTACAATGAGCAGTTCTTC.

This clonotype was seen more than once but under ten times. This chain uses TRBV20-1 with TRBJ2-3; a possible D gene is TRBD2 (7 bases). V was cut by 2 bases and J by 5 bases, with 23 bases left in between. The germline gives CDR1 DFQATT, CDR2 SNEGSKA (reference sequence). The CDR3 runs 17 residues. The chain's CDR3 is CSARSAGAPMPEDTQYF. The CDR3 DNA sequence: TGCAGTGCTAGAAGCGCGGGGGCCCCTATGCCTGAAGATACGCAGTATTTT.

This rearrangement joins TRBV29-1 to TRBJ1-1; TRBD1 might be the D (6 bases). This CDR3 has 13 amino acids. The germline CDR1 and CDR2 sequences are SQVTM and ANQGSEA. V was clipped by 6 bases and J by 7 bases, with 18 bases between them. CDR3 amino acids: CSVRDTESFEAFF. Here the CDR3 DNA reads TGCAGCGTACGGGACACCGAGAGTTTTGAAGCTTTCTTT.

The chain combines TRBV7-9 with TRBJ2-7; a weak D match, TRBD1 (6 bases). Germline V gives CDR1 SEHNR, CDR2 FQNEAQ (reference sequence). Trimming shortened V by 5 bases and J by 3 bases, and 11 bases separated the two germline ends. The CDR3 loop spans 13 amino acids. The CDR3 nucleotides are TGTGCCAGCAGCCGGAAGGGGGACTACGAGCAGTACGTC. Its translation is CASSRKGDYEQYV.

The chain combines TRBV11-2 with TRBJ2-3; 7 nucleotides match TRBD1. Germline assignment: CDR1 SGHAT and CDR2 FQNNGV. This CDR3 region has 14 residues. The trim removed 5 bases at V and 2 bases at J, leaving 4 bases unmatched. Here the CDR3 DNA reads TGTGCCAGCAGCCCGGGACAGCACACAGATACGCAGTATTTT. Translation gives CASSPGQHTDTQYF.

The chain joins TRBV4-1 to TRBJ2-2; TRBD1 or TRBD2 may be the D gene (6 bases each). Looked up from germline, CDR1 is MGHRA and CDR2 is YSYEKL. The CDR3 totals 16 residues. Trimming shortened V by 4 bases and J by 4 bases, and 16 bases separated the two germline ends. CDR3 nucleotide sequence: TGCGCCAGCAGCCGGGGGGCAGGCATAGGCACCGGGGAGCTGTTTTTT. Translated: CASSRGAGIGTGELFF.

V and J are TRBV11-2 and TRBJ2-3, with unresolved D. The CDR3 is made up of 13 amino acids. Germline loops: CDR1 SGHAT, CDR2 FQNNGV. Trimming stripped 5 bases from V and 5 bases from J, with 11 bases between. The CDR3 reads CASSPMVRDTQYF. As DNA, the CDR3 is TGTGCCAGCAGCCCCATGGTTCGAGATACGCAGTATTTT.

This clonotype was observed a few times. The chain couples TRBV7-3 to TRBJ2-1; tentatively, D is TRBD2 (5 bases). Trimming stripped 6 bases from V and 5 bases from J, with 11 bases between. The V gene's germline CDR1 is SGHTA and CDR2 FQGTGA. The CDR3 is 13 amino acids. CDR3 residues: CASRTDWDNEQFF. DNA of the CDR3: TGTGCCAGCAGGACGGACTGGGACAATGAGCAGTTCTTC.

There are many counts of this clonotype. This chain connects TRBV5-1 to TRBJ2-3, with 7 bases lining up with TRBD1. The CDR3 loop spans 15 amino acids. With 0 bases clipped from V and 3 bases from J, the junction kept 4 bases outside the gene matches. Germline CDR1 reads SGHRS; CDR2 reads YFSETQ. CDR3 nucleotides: TGCGCCAGCAGCTTGGGACAGGGTGAGACAGATACGCAGTATTTT. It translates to CASSLGQGETDTQYF. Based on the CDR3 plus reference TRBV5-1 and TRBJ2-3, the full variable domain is KAGVTQTPRYLIKTRGQQVTLSCSPISGHRSVSWYQQTPGQGLQFLFEYFSETQRNKGNFPGRFSGRQFSNSRSEMNVSTLELGDSALYLCASSLGQGETDTQYFGPGTRLTVL.

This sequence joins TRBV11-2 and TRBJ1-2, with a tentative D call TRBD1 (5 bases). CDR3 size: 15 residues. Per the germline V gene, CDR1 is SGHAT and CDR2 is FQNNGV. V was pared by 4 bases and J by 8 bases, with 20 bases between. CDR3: CASSSPLGRDQGYTF. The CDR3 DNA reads TGTGCCAGCAGCTCTCCTTTAGGCAGGGATCAGGGCTACACCTTC. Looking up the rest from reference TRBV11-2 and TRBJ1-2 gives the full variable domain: EAGVAQSPRYKIIEKRQSVAFWCNPISGHATLYWYQQILGQGPKLLIQFQNNGVVDDSQLPKDRFSAERLKGVDSTLKIQPAKLEDSAVYLCASSSPLGRDQGYTFGSGTRLTVV.

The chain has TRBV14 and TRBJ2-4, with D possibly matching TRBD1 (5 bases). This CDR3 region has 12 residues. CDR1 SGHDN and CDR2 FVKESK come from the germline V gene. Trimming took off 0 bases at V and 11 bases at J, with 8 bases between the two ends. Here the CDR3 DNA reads TGTGCCAGCAGCCAAGATCAGGGCGTTCAGTACTTC. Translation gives CASSQDQGVQYF.

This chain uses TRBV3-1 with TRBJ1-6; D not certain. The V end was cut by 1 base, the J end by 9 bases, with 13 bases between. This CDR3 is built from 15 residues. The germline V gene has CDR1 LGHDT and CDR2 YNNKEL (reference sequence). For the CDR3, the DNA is TGTGCCAGCAGCCAAGTACGGATTTCCGCTTCACCCCTCCACTTT. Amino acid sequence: CASSQVRISASPLHF.

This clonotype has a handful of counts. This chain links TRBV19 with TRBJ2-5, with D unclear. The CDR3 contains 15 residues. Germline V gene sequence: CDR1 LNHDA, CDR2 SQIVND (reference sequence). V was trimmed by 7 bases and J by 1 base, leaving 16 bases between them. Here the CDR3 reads CASTSSPAPQETQYF. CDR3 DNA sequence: TGTGCCAGTACCTCTTCCCCCGCACCCCAAGAGACCCAGTACTTC.

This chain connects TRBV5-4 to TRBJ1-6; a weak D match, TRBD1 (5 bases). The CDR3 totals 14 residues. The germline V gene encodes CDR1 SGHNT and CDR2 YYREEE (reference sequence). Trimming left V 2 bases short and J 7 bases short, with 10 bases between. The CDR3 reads CASSFVGDNSPLHF. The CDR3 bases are TGTGCCAGCAGCTTCGTCGGGGACAATTCACCCCTCCACTTT.

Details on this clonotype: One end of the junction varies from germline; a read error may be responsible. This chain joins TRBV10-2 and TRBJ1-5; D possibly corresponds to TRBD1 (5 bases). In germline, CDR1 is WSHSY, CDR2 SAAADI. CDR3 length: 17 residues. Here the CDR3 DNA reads TGTGCCAGCAGCCAGGGCTGGTCTGGGAATAGCAATCAGCCCCAGCATTTT. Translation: CASSQGWSGNSNQPQHF.

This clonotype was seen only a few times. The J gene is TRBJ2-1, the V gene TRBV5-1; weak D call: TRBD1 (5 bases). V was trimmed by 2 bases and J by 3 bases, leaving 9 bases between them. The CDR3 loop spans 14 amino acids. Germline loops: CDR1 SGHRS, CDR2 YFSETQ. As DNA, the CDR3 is TGCGCCAGCAGCTTCGGCAGGGTCTACAATGAGCAGTTCTTC. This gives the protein CASSFGRVYNEQFF.

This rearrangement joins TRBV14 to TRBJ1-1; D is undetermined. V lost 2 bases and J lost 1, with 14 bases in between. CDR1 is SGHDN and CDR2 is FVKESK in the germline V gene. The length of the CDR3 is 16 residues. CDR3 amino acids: CASSQQPGPWNTEAFF. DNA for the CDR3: TGTGCCAGCAGCCAACAGCCAGGCCCTTGGAACACTGAAGCTTTCTTT.

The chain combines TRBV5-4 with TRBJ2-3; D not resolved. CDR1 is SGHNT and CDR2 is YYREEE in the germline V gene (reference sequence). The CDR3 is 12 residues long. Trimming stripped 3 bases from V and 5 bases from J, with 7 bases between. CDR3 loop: CASSSIEDTQYF. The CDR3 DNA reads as TGTGCCAGCAGCTCGATTGAAGATACGCAGTATTTT.

CDR3: CASSIRGYGANVLTF. Written as DNA, the CDR3 is TGTGCCAGCAGTATCAGGGGGTACGGGGCCAACGTCCTGACTTTC. This rearrangement joins TRBV12-3 or TRBV12-4 to TRBJ2-6; 7 positions agree with TRBD1. V was clipped by 5 bases and J by 4 bases; unmatched bases: 5. The CDR3 runs 15 residues.

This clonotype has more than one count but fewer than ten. This CDR3 is CASSSYSRDSPYGYTF. CDR3 in DNA: TGTGCCAGCAGCTCCTACTCCCGGGACAGCCCCTATGGCTACACCTTC. The V and J genes are TRBV7-9 and TRBJ1-2; 7 bases line up with TRBD1. CDR3 length: 16 amino acids. Germline V gene data show CDR1 as SEHNR and CDR2 as FQNEAQ (reference sequence). V lost 4 bases, J lost 4 bases, and 12 bases stayed unmatched.

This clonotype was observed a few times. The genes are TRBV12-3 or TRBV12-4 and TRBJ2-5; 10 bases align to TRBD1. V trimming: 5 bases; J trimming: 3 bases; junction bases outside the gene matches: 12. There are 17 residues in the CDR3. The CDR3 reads CASSARLRTGGKETQYF. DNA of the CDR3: TGTGCCAGCAGTGCCCGCCTGCGGACAGGGGGTAAAGAGACCCAGTACTTC.

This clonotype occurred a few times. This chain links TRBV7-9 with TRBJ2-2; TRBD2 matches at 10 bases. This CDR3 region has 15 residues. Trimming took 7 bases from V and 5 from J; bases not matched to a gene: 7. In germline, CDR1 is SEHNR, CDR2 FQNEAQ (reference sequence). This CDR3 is CASKSLAGETGELFF. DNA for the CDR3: TGTGCCAGCAAGTCTCTAGCGGGGGAAACCGGGGAGCTGTTTTTT.

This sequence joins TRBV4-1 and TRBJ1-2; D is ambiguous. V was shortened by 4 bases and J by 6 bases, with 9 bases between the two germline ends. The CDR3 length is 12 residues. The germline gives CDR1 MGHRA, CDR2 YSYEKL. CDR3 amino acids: CASSRRGNGYTF. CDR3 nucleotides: TGCGCCAGCAGCCGTAGAGGAAATGGCTACACCTTC.

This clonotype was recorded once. The CDR3 nucleotides read TGCAGTGCCCTAGACGTCGGTAATTCACCCCTCCACTTT. Residues: CSALDVGNSPLHF. The rearrangement joins TRBV20-1 to TRBJ1-6; D remains unclear. CDR3 size: 13 residues. V shed 6 bases and J shed 6 bases, with 12 bases lying between them. From germline, CDR1 is DFQATT and CDR2 SNEGSKA (reference sequence).